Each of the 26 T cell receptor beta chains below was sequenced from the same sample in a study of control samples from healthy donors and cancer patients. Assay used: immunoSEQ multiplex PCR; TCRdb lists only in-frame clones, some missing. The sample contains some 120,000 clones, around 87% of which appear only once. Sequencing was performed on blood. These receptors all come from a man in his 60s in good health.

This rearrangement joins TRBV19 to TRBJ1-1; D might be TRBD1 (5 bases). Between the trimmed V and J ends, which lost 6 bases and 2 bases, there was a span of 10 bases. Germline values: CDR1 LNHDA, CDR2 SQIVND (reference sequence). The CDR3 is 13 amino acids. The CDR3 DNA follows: TGTGCCAGTAGAGGGGAGGGAAACACTGAAGCTTTCTTT. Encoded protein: CASRGEGNTEAFF.

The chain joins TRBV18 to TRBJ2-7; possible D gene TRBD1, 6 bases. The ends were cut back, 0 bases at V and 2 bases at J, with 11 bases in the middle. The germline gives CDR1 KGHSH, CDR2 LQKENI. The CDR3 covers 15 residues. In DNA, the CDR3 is TGTGCCAGCTCACCACCGACAGGTAGTCCCTACGAGCAGTACTTC. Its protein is CASSPPTGSPYEQYF.

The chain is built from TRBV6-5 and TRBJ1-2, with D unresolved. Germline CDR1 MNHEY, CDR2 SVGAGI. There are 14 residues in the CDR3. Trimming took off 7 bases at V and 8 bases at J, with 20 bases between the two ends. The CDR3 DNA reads TGTGCCAGCACCACATATCCGCAGACGGTCGGCTACACCTTC. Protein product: CASTTYPQTVGYTF.

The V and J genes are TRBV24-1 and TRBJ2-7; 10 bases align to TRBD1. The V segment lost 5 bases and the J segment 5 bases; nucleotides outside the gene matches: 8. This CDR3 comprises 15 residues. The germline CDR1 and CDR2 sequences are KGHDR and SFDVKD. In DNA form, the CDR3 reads TGTGCCACCAGTGCTCCCGGGACAGGGGTCAACGAGCAGTACTTC. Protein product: CATSAPGTGVNEQYF.

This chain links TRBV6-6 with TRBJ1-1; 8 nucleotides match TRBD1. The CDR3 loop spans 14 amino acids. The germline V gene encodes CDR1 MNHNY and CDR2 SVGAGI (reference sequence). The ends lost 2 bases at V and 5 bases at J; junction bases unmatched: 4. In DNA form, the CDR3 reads TGTGCCAGCAGTTACGGACAGGGTTGGACTGAAGCTTTCTTT. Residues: CASSYGQGWTEAFF.

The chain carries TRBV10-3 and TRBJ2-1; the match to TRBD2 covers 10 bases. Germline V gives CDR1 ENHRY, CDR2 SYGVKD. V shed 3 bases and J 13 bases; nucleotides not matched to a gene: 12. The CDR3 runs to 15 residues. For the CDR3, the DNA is TGTGCCATCAGTGATATAGCGGGGGGCCCGCTAAGTCAGTTCTTC. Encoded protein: CAISDIAGGPLSQFF.

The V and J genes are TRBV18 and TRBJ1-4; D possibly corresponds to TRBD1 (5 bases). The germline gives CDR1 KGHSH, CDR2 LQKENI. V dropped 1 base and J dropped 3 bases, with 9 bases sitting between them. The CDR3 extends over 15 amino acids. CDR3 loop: CASSPRQGPNEKLFF. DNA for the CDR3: TGTGCCAGCTCACCACGTCAGGGCCCTAATGAAAAACTGTTTTTT.

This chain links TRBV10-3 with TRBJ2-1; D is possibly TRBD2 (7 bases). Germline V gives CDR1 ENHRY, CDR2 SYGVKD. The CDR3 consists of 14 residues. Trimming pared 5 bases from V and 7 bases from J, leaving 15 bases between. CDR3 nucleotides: TGTGCCATCAGTAGGGGGGGCATGGGAAATGAGCAGTTCTTC. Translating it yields CAISRGGMGNEQFF.

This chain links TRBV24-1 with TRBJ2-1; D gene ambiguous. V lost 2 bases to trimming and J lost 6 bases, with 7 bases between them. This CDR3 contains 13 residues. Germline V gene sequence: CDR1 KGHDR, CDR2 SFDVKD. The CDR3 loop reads CATSDSGSNEQFF. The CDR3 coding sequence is TGTGCCACCAGTGATTCTGGCAGCAATGAGCAGTTCTTC.

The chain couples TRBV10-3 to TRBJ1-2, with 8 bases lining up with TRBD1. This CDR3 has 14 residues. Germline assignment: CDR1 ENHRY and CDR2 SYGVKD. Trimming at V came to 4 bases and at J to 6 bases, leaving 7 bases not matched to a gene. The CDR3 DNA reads TGTGCCATCAGTGGTGCGACAGGGGCCGATGGCTACACCTTC. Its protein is CAISGATGADGYTF.

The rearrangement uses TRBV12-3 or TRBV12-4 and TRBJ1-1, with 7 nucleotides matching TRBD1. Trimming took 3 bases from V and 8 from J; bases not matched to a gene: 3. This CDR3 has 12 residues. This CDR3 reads CASSFGTAEAFF. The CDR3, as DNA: TGTGCCAGCAGTTTTGGGACAGCAGAAGCTTTCTTT.

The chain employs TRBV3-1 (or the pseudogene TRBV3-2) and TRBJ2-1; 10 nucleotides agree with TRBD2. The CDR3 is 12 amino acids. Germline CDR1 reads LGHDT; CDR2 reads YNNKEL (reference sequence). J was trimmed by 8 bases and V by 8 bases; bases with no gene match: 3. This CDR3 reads CASERGGHEQFF. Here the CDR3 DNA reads TGTGCCAGCGAGCGGGGGGGACATGAGCAGTTCTTC.

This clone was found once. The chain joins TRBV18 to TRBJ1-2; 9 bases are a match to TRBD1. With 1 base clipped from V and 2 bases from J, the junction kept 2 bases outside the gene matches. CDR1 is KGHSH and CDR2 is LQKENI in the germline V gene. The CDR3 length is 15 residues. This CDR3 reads CASSPLGTGNYGYTF. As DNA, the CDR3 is TGTGCCAGCTCACCACTCGGGACAGGGAACTATGGCTACACCTTC. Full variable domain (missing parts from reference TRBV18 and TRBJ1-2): NAGVMQNPRHLVRRRGQEARLRCSPMKGHSHVYWYRQLPEEGLKFMVYLQKENIIDESGMPKERFSAEFPKEGPSILRIQQVVRGDSAAYFCASSPLGTGNYGYTFGSGTRLTVV.

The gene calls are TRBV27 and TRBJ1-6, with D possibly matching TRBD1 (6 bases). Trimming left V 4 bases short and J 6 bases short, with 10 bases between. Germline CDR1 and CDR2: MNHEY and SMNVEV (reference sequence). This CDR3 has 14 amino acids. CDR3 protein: CASSWAGANSPLHF. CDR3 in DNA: TGTGCCAGCAGTTGGGCAGGGGCTAATTCACCCCTCCACTTT.

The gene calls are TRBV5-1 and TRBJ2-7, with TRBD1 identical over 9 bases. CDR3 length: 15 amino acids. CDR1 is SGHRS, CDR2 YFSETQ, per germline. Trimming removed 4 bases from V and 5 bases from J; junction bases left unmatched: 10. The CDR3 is CASSPFGTGPDEQYF. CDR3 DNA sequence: TGCGCCAGCAGCCCCTTCGGGACAGGGCCTGACGAGCAGTACTTC. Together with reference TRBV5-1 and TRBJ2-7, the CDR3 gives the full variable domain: KAGVTQTPRYLIKTRGQQVTLSCSPISGHRSVSWYQQTPGQGLQFLFEYFSETQRNKGNFPGRFSGRQFSNSRSEMNVSTLELGDSALYLCASSPFGTGPDEQYFGPGTRLTVT.

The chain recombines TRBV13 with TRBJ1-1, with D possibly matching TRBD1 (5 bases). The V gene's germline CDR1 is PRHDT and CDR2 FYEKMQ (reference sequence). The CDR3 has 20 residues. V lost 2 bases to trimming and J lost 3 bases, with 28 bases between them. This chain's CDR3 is CASSLFPLFGGAVTDTEAFF. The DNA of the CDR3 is TGTGCCAGCAGCTTATTTCCATTATTCGGAGGCGCGGTGACAGACACTGAAGCTTTCTTT.

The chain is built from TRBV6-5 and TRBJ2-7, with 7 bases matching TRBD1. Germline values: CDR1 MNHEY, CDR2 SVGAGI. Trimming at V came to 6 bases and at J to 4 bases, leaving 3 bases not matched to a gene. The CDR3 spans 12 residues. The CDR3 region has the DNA TGTGCCAGCAGACCGACAGGGTACGAGCAGTACTTC. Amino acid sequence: CASRPTGYEQYF.

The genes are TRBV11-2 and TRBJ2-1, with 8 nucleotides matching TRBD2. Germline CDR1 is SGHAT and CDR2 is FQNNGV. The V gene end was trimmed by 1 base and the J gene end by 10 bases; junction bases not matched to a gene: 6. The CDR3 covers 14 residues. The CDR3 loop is CASSLGQTSVEQFF. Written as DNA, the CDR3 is TGTGCCAGCAGCTTAGGCCAGACTAGCGTCGAGCAGTTCTTC.

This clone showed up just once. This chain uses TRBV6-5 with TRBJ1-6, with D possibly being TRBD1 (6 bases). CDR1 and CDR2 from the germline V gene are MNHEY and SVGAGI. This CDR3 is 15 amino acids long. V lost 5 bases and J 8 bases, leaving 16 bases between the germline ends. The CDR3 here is CASSRPGGVDSPLHF. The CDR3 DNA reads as TGTGCCAGCAGTAGACCCGGGGGCGTAGATTCACCCCTCCACTTT.

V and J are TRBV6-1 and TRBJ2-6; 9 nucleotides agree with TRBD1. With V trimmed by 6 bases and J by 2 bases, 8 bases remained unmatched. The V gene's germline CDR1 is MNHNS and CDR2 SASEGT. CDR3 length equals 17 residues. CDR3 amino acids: CASREQGARAGANVLTF. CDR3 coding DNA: TGTGCCAGCAGAGAACAGGGGGCGCGGGCTGGGGCCAACGTCCTGACTTTC.

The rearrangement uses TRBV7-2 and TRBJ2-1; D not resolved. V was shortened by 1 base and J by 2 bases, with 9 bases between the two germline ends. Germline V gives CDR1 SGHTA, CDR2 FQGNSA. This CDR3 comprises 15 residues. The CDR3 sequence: CASSLEATTYNEQFF. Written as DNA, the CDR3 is TGTGCCAGCAGCTTAGAGGCCACGACCTACAATGAGCAGTTCTTC.

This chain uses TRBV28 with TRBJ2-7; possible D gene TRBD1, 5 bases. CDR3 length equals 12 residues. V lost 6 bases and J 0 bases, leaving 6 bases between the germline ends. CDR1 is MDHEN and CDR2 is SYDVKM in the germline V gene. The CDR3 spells CASRTASYEQYF. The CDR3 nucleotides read TGTGCCAGCAGGACAGCCTCCTACGAGCAGTACTTC.

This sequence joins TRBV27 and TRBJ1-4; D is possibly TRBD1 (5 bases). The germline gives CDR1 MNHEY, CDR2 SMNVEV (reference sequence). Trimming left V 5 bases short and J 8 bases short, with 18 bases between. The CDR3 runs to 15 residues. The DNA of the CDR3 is TGTGCCAGCAGTCCCCAGGGAGTCCTGGAGGAAAAACTGTTTTTT. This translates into CASSPQGVLEEKLFF.

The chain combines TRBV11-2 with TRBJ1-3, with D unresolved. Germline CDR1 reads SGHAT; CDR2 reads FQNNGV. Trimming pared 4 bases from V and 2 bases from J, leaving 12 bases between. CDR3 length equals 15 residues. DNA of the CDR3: TGTGCCAGCAGCTATGTGGCTTTGCCTGGAAACACCATATATTTT. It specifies CASSYVALPGNTIYF.

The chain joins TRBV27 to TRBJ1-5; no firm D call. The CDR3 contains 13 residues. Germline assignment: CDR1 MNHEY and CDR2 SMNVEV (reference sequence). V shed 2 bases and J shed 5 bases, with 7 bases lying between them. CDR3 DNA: TGTGCCAGCAGTTTAGGTATGCATCAGCCCCAGCATTTT. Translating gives CASSLGMHQPQHF.

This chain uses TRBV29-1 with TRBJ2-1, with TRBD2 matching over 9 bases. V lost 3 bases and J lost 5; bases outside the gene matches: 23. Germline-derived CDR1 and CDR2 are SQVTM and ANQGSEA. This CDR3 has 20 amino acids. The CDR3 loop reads CSVDPFTTAKSGGPDNEQFF. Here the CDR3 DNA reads TGCAGCGTTGACCCCTTTACGACAGCGAAAAGCGGGGGGCCGGACAATGAGCAGTTCTTC.